This TCR beta chain appears in the sequencing data of a study of cytomegalovirus exposure and HLA in healthy donors. Study in general: From approximately 170 million T cells, an earlier analysis saw roughly 100 million unique TCR beta sequences. Findings of the study overall: Several of the most significant clusters were apparently associated with common viral pathogens in a later analysis. Cytomegalovirus status was reportedly diagnosed by the classifier with high sensitivity and specificity.

Concerning this clone itself: Its antigen is currently unknown.

The germline CDR1 and CDR2 sequences are GTSNPN and SVGIG (reference sequence). The CDR3 totals 12 residues. V shed 8 bases and J 4 bases; nucleotides not matched to a gene: 5. 13 Jbeta primers and 60 Vbeta primers were used for the PCR. Method: immunoSEQ multiplex PCR; TCRdb's copy keeps in-frame clones and lacks some. Listed are about 170,000 clones; 1.3% falls within the top ten. Specimen: PBMCs. The V call is TRBV30, the J call TRBJ1-3, with TRBD1 matching over 7 bases. This clonotype was obtained from a woman in her sixties in good health and CMV-seronegative. CDR3 sequence: CAQGDRGNTIYF. The CDR3 DNA sequence: TGTGCCCAGGGGGACCGCGGAAACACCATATATTTT.